This T cell receptor (beta chain) was retrieved from a study of blood T cell repertoires in COVID-19 (dated by TCRdb to 2018 to 2021). Regarding the complete study: The collaborator samples originated in the United States, Italy and Spain and spanned the acute and convalescent phases of COVID-19. The repertoires were made available in a free public database intended to serve as a resource for research on the immune response to SARS-CoV-2. Deeply sampled blood TCRbeta repertoires from subjects exposed to, actively infected with, or recovered from COVID-19 were included in the dataset. The sample metadata nearly always contained a de-identified subject ID, COVID-19 status, age in years and sex. The prospective study material was composed of cDNA or gDNA derived from T cells, B-cell-depleted T cells, or PBMCs. Where available, HLA class I and class II types were taken from metadata supplied by the sample provider and were not determined by assay-based typing. Samples came from the ongoing ImmuneRACE study (first 160 participants) plus 1,254 subjects from 6 global collaborators. General study outcomes and caveats: The amount of clinical and demographic metadata varied by source and participant and was provided uncurated.

In the prospective study, participants were roughly 18 to 100 years old, resided in fewer than 25 geographic areas of the United States, and were enrolled through a virtual design. In the prospective study, participants were assigned to cohorts based on the clinical history participants reported in a screening survey and a study questionnaire. A participant counted as exposed if, within 2 weeks of entering the study, that participant had been in contact with someone who had a PCR-confirmed or clinician-diagnosed COVID-19 case. In the prospective study, mobile phlebotomists collected whole blood, serum and a nasopharyngeal or oropharyngeal swab from each participant. Additional blood draws and questionnaires over a roughly two-month period could optionally be provided by prospective study participants. Before DNA extraction, prospective study blood samples were shipped either frozen or at room temperature.

Turning to this clone: The clone's antigen remains unknown. Base qualities are not at hand, and no much larger clone is one base apart.

TCRbeta CDR3 regions were amplified from genomic DNA using the immunoSEQ Assay, a bias-controlled multiplex PCR. From the authors' description of their analysis: The number of nucleated cells in each sample was estimated by amplification of reference gene primers within the assay. To quantify the absolute abundance of each unique TCRbeta CDR3 rearrangement, sequence reads were collapsed and filtered. For each sample, productive Simpson clonality was calculated as the square root of Simpson's diversity index across productive rearrangements. TCRdb took over this immuneACCESS table, retaining in-frame rearrangements with V and J assigned. Such tables are incomplete; in checked studies, under half of the missing clones stem from an unresolved V gene, and the remainder is unexplained. Clonal size and the V and J genes are those of that table, whereas D and trimming came from the DNA. Within this sample are some 320,000 clones, with roughly 86% of them counted one time only. The ten biggest clones cover less than 3.5% of the sample.

Based on the germline V gene (reference sequence), the CDR1 and CDR2 sequences are DFQATT and SNEGSKA. Including cysteine and phenylalanine, the CDR3 has 16 amino acids. CDR3 DNA only is kept here, 48 bases in frame from base 1. Trimming takes 3 bases off V and 7 bases off J; junction bases not matched to a gene: 10. This TCR derives from a woman aged 45-65 years who had been exposed to COVID-19. The chain is assembled from TRBV20-1 and TRBJ2-2; a stretch of 11 junction bases matches TRBD2. The sample comprised PBMCs or T cells enriched from blood (not recorded which). For the CDR3, the sequence is CSASASGGFSSGELFF. The sequence in DNA is TGCAGTGCTAGTGCTAGCGGGGGGTTTAGTAGCGGGGAGCTGTTTTTT.